Detailed here is one TCR beta chain. The data were obtained in a study of blood T cell repertoires in COVID-19. Trimming left V 0 bases short and J 4 bases short, with 3 bases between. The CDR3 has 12 amino acids. Germline values: CDR1 SGHRS, CDR2 YFSETQ. Clones were sequenced by immunoSEQ multiplex PCR, and TCRdb holds only the in-frame ones, with some missing. Of more than 100,000 clones in the sample, 80% to 90% were seen once. Source material: peripheral blood. The source of this sequence is a man between 40 and 49 years old with acute or convalescent COVID-19. This chain joins TRBV5-1 and TRBJ2-3; D is uncertain. For the CDR3, the DNA is TGCGCCAGCAGCTTGGACTCAGATACGCAGTATTTT. Protein sequence: CASSLDSDTQYF.